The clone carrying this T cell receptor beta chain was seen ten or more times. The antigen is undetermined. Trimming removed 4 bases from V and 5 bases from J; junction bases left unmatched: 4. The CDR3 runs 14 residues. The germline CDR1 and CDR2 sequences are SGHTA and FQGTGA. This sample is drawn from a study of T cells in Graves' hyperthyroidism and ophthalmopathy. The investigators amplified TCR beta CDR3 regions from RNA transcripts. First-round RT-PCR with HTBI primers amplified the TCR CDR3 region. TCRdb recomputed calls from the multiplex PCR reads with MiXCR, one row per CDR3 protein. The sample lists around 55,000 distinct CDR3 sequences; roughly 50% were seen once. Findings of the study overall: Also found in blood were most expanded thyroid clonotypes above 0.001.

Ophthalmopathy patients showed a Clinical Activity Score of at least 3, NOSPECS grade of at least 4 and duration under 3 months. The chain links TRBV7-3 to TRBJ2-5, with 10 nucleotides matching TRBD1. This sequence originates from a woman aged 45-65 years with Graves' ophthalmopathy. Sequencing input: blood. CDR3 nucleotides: TGTGCCAGCAGCTCGACAGGGGGCGGGGAGACCCAGTACTTC. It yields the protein CASSSTGGGETQYF. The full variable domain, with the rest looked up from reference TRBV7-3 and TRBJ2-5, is GAGVSQTPSNKVTEKGKYVELRCDPISGHTALYWYRQSLGQGPEFLIYFQGTGAADDSGLPNDRFFAVRPEGSVSTLKIQRTERGDSAVYLCASSSTGGGETQYFGPGTRLLVL.